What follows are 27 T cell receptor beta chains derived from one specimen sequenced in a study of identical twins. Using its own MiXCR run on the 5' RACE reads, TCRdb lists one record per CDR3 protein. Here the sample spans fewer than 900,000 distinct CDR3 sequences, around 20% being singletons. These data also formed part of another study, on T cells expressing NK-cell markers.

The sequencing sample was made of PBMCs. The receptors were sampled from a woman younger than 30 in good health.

DNA of the CDR3: TGTGCCAGCAGAACCACAGGGGAAGGGGGCACAGATACGCAGTATTTT. It is translated as CASRTTGEGGTDTQYF. This sequence joins TRBV7-8 and TRBJ2-3; 7 bases align to TRBD1. CDR3 length: 16 residues. Germline CDR1 SGHVS, CDR2 FQNEAQ. V was pared by 6 bases and J by 1 base, with 10 bases of the junction left unmatched.

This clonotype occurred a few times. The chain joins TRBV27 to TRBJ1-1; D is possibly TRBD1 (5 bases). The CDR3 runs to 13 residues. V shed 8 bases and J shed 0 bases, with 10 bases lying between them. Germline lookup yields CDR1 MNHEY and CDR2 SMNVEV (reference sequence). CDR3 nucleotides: TGTGCCAGCGCCGGACACATGAACACTGAAGCTTTCTTT. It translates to CASAGHMNTEAFF.

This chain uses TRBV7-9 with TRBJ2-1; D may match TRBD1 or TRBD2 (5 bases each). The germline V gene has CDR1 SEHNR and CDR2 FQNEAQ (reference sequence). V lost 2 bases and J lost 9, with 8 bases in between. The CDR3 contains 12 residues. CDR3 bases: TGTGCCAGCAGCTTACCTGGGACTGAGCAGTTCTTC. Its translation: CASSLPGTEQFF. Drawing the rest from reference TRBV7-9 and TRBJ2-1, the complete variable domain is DTGVSQNPRHKITKRGQNVTFRCDPISEHNRLYWYRQTLGQGPEFLTYFQNEAQLEKSRLLSDRFSAERPKGSFSTLEIQRTEQGDSAMYLCASSLPGTEQFFGPGTRLTVL.

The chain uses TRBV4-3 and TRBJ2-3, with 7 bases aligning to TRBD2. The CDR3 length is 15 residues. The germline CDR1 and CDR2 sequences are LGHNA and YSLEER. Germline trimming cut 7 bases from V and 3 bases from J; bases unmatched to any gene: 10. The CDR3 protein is CASKQTSPRTDTQYF. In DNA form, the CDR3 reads TGCGCCAGCAAGCAGACTAGCCCTAGGACAGATACGCAGTATTTT.

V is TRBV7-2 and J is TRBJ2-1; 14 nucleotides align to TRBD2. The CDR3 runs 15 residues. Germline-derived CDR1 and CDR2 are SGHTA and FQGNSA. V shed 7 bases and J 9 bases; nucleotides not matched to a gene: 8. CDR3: CASIQGTSGSREQFF. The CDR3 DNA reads TGTGCCAGCATCCAGGGGACTAGCGGGAGCCGTGAGCAGTTCTTC.

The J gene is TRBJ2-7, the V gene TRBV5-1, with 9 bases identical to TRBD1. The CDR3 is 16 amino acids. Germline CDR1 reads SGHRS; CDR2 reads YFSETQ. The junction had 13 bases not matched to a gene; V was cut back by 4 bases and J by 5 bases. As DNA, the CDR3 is TGCGCCAGCAGCCCTTCGGTCGACAGGGGGATCCACGAGCAGTACTTC. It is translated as CASSPSVDRGIHEQYF.

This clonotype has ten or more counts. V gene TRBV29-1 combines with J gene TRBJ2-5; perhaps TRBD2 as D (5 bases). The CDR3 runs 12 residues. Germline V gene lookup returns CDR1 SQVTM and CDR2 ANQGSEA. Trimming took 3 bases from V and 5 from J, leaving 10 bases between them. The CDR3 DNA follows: TGCAGCGTTGACCCCGGCGGGGAGACCCAGTACTTC. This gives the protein CSVDPGGETQYF.

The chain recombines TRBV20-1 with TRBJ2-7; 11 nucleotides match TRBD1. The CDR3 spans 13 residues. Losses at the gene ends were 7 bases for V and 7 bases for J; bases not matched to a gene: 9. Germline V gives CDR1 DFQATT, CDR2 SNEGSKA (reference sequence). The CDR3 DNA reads TGCAGTGTCGGAGGACAGGGGGCGGGGGAGCAGTACTTC. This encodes CSVGGQGAGEQYF.

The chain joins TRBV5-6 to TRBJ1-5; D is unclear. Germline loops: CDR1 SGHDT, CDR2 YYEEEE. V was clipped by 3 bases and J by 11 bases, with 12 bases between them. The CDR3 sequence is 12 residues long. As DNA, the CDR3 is TGTGCCAGCAGCTACGGAGGCCAGTCCCAGCATTTT. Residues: CASSYGGQSQHF.

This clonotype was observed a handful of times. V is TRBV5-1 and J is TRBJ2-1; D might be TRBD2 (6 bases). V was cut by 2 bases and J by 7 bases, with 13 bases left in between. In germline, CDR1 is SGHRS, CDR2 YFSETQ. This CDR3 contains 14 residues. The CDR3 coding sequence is TGCGCCAGCAGCTTAGTCGGGAGTAATAATGAGCAGTTCTTC. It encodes CASSLVGSNNEQFF. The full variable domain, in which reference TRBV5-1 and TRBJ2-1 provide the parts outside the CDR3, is KAGVTQTPRYLIKTRGQQVTLSCSPISGHRSVSWYQQTPGQGLQFLFEYFSETQRNKGNFPGRFSGRQFSNSRSEMNVSTLELGDSALYLCASSLVGSNNEQFFGPGTRLTVL.

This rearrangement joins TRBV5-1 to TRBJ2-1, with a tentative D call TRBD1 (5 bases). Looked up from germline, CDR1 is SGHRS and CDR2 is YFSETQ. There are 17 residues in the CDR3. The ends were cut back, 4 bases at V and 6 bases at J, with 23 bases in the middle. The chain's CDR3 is CASSARLTGWPANEQFF. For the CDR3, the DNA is TGCGCCAGCAGCGCACGCTTAACAGGTTGGCCGGCCAATGAGCAGTTCTTC.

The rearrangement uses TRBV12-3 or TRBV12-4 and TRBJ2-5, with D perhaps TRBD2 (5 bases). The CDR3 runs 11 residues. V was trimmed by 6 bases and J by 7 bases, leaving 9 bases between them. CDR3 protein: CASRSAGTQYF. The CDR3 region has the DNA TGTGCCAGCAGGTCGGCGGGGACCCAGTACTTC.

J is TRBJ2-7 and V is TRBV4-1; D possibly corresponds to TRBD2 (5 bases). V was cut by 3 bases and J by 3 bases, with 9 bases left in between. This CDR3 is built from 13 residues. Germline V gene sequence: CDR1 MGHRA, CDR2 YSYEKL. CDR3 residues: CASSQEAVYEQYF. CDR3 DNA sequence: TGCGCCAGCAGCCAGGAGGCGGTCTACGAGCAGTACTTC.

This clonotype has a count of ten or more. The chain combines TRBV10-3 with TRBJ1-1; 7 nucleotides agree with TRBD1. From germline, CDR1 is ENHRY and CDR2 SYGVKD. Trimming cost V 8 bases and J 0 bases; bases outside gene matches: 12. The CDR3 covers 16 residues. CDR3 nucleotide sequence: TGTGCCATCCGCCGGCACCGGGACAGAATGAACACTGAAGCTTTCTTT. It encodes CAIRRHRDRMNTEAFF.

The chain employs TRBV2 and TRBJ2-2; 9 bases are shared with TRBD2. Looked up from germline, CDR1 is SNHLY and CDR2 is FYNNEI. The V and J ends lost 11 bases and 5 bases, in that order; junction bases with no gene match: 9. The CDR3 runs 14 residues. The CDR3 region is CAGTGTSRTGELFF. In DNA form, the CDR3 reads TGTGCCGGGACCGGGACTAGCAGAACCGGGGAGCTGTTTTTT.

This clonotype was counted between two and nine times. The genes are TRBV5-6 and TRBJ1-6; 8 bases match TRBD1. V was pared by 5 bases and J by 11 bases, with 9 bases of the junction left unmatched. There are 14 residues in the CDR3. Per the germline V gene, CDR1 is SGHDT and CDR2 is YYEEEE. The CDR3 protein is CASRSGGASTPLHF. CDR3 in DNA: TGTGCCAGCAGGTCAGGGGGCGCGTCGACACCCCTCCACTTT.

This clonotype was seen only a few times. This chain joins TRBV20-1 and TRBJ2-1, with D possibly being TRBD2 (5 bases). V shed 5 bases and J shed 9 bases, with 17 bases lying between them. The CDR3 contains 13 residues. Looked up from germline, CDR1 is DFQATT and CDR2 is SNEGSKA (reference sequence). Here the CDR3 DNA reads TGCAGTGCTGGCCAAGGACTCGTAAGTGAGCAGTTCTTC. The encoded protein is CSAGQGLVSEQFF.

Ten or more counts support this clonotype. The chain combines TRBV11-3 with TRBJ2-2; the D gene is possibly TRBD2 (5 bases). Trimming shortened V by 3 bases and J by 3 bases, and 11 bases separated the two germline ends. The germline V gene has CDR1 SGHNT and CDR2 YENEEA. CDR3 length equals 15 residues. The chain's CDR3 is CASSFGGPDTGELFF. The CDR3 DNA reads TGTGCCAGCAGCTTCGGCGGGCCGGACACCGGGGAGCTGTTTTTT.

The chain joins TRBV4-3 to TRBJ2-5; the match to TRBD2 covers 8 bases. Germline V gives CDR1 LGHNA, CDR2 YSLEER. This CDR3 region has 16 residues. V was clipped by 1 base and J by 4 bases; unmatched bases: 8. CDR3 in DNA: TGCGCCAGCAGCCAAGGAGGTATAGCGGGGAGAGAGACCCAGTACTTC. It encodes CASSQGGIAGRETQYF.

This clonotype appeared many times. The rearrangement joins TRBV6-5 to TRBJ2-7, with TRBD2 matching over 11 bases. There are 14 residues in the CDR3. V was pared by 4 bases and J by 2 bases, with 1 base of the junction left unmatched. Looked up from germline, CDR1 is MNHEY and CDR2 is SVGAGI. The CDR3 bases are TGTGCCAGCAGTTTTAGCGGGAGGGCCTACGAGCAGTACTTC. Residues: CASSFSGRAYEQYF.

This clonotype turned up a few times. CDR3 residues: CASSQDERAYNEQFF. The CDR3 DNA is TGCGCCAGCAGCCAAGATGAGAGGGCCTACAATGAGCAGTTCTTC. The chain is built from TRBV4-3 and TRBJ2-1; tentative D call: TRBD2 (5 bases). CDR1 is LGHNA and CDR2 is YSLEER in the germline V gene. V was cut by 0 bases and J by 2 bases, with 8 bases left in between. The CDR3 has 15 amino acids.

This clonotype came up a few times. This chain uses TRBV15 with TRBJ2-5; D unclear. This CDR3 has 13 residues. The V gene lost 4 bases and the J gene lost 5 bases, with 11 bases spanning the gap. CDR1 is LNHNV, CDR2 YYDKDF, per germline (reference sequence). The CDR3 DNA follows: TGTGCCACCAGCAACCAACTCGAGGAGACCCAGTACTTC. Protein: CATSNQLEETQYF.

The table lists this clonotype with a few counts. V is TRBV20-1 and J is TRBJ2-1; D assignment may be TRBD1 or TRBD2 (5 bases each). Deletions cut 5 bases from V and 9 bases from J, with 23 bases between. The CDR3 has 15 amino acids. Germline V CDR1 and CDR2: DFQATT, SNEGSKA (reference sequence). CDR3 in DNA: TGCAGTGCTGGAGCGGATAGGGGTTATATTGGTGAGCAGTTCTTC. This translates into CSAGADRGYIGEQFF.

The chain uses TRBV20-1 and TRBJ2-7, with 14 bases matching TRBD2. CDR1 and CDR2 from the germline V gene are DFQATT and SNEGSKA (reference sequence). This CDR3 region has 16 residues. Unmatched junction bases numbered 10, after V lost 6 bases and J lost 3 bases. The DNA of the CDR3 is TGCAGTGCCGCGGGACTAGCGGGAGCCCCGGGCTACGAGCAGTACTTC. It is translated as CSAAGLAGAPGYEQYF.

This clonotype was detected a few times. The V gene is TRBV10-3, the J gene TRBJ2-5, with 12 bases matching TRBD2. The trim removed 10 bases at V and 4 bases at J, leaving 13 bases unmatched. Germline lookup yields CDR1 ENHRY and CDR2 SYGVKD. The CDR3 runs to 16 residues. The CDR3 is CASRETSGRGSETQYF. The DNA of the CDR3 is TGTGCCAGCAGGGAGACTAGCGGGAGAGGGTCAGAGACCCAGTACTTC.

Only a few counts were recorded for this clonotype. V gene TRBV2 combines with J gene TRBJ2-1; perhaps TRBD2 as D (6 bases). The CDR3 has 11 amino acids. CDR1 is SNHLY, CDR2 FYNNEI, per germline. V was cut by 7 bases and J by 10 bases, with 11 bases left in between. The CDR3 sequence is CASILAEEQFF. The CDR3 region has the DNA TGTGCCAGCATCTTAGCGGAGGAGCAGTTCTTC.

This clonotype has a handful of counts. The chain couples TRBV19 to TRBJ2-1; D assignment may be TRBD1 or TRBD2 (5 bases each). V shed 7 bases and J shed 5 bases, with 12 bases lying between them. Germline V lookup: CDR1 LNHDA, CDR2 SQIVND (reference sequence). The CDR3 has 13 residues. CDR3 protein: CASILRGNNEQFF. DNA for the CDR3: TGTGCCAGTATCCTCCGGGGCAACAATGAGCAGTTCTTC.